These T cell receptor beta chains were read from a single sample in a study of blood T cell repertoires in COVID-19. Generated by immunoSEQ multiplex PCR, the TCRdb table keeps only in-frame clones and is missing some. The sample consists of some 200,000 clones, approximately 94% of them appearing once. Sample: peripheral blood. Receptors originate from a man in his thirties or forties with COVID-19, enrolled during active disease. Both conserved end residues are part of each CDR3. A D gene is named only where the DNA matches it firmly. For some rows the clone size is stated as once, few or many, or as a class when expanded; others skip it.

CDR3nt,CDR3aa,d_gene,j_gene,v_gene,abundance
TGTGCCAGCTCACGACCCAGCGGGGGATCCTACAATGAGCAGTTCTTC,CASSRPSGGSYNEQFF,TRBD2,TRBJ2-1,TRBV18,-
TGTGCCAGTAGTTTCGGTGTCCATCAGCCCCAGCATTTT,CASSFGVHQPQHF,-,TRBJ1-5,TRBV19,once
TGCGCCAGCAGCTTGTCGCGCGGGGCGGGGACAGATACGCAGTATTTT,CASSLSRGAGTDTQYF,-,TRBJ2-3,TRBV5-1,-
TGTGCCAGCAGCGAGATCAGGAATATGAACACTGAAGCTTTCTTT,CASSEIRNMNTEAFF,-,TRBJ1-1,TRBV9,-
TGCGCCAGCAGCTTAGAACAGGGAGGGGGTTCACCCCTCCACTTT,CASSLEQGGGSPLHF,-,TRBJ1-6,TRBV5-1,-
TGTGCCAGCTGGGGGGGTGGCTACACCTTC,CASWGGGYTF,-,TRBJ1-2,TRBV6-5,-
TGCGCCAGCAGCCAAGCCGGGACAGGGGACTCTCATAGCAATCAGCCCCAGCATTTT,CASSQAGTGDSHSNQPQHF,TRBD1,TRBJ1-5,TRBV4-1,-
TGTGCCAGCAGCTCACAGGGTAGTTCACCCCTCCACTTT,CASSSQGSSPLHF,-,TRBJ1-6,TRBV12-3/TRBV12-4,-
TGTGCCAGCAGCTTAGATTATCGAGACTACGAGCAGTACTTC,CASSLDYRDYEQYF,-,TRBJ2-7,TRBV11-2,few
TGCGCCAGCAGCCACTCAAACCGGGAGAGCTACACCTTC,CASSHSNRESYTF,-,TRBJ1-2,TRBV4-1,-
TGTGCCAGCAGCCTCCGTCACACAGACGCCACTGAAGCTTTCTTT,CASSLRHTDATEAFF,-,TRBJ1-1,TRBV4-2,-
TGCGCCAGCAGCCTGGGCACGAGACGTGACACTGAAGCTTTCTTT,CASSLGTRRDTEAFF,-,TRBJ1-1,TRBV4-1,-
TGCGCCAGCAGCTTGGTCAGGGTAGAAACTGAAGCTTTCTTT,CASSLVRVETEAFF,-,TRBJ1-1,TRBV5-1,-
TGTGCCAGCTCCCGAGGGGGACAGGGACGGGATGAGCAGTTCTTC,CASSRGGQGRDEQFF,TRBD1,TRBJ2-1,TRBV11-2,-
TGTGCCAGCAGTGAATTGGTCGGGAGCGAGAACACCATATATTTT,CASSELVGSENTIYF,-,TRBJ1-3,TRBV25-1,-
TGTGCCAGCAGTTTATACTCGGGACCGGGGGTCCTCGAGACCCAGTACTTC,CASSLYSGPGVLETQYF,-,TRBJ2-5,TRBV27,-
TGTGCCAGCTCACCATCGACAGACTCCTACGAGCAGTACTTC,CASSPSTDSYEQYF,-,TRBJ2-7,TRBV18,-
TGTGCCAGTAGTTACGCACCCTCCGGGATAGGCTATGGCTACACCTTC,CASSYAPSGIGYGYTF,-,TRBJ1-2,TRBV19,-
TGTGCCAGCAACCGACTTCAGGGGGCCCAACGCGACTACGAGCAGTACTTC,CASNRLQGAQRDYEQYF,TRBD1,TRBJ2-7,TRBV7-2,-
TGCGCCAGCAGTGAAAGGCCCACGGGCACTGAAGCTTTCTTT,CASSERPTGTEAFF,-,TRBJ1-1,TRBV10-2,-
TGTGCCAGCAGTCACTCAATGGGACAGGGGTCCCATGAGCAGTTCTTC,CASSHSMGQGSHEQFF,TRBD1,TRBJ2-1,TRBV6-6,once
TGTGCCAGTAGTATAGCAGCGGGGGCTTCCTACGAGCAGTACTTC,CASSIAAGASYEQYF,TRBD2,TRBJ2-7,TRBV19,-
TGTGCCATCAGTGTGCAGGGGGGAATTGAAATTGGGACTGAAGCTTTCTTT,CAISVQGGIEIGTEAFF,TRBD1,TRBJ1-1,TRBV10-3,-
TGTGCCAGCAGAGTCCGGGGGGCCGTCGCAGATACGCAGTATTTT,CASRVRGAVADTQYF,-,TRBJ2-3,TRBV6-5,-
TGTGCCAGCAGCCCCCGCCGGGACAACGGACTCTATGGCTACACCTTC,CASSPRRDNGLYGYTF,-,TRBJ1-2,TRBV9,-
TGTGCCAGCAGCGTAGGAAGTGACAATAATGAAAAACTGTTTTTT,CASSVGSDNNEKLFF,-,TRBJ1-4,TRBV9,-
TGTGCCAGCAGCCCCTGGACAGGGCAAAATTCACCCCTCCACTTT,CASSPWTGQNSPLHF,TRBD1,TRBJ1-6,TRBV3-1/TRBV3-2,-
TGCGCCAGCAGCCAAGCCCCATCCAGGGAGGGCAATCAGCCCCAGCATTTT,CASSQAPSREGNQPQHF,-,TRBJ1-5,TRBV4-1,-
TGCGCCAGCAGTCACATGAGGTCAATGACTAACTATGGCTACACCTTC,CASSHMRSMTNYGYTF,-,TRBJ1-2,TRBV10-2,-
TGTGCCAGCAGGGACAGACCCATGAACACTGAAGCTTTCTTT,CASRDRPMNTEAFF,TRBD1,TRBJ1-1,TRBV19,few
TGTGCCAGCAGCTTAGAGGGGGACTCTGGAAACACCATATATTTT,CASSLEGDSGNTIYF,-,TRBJ1-3,TRBV7-9,-
TGTGCCAGCAGCCTCCAGGGGGAAGATCAGCCCCAGCATTTT,CASSLQGEDQPQHF,TRBD1,TRBJ1-5,TRBV7-9,-
TGTGCCAGCAGCCCGGGATCCTATTCTAACTATGGCTACACCTTC,CASSPGSYSNYGYTF,-,TRBJ1-2,TRBV11-2,-
TGCGCCAGCAGTGACGGCGCGGGGGGATCAACAACGTACCAAGAGACCCAGTACTTC,CASSDGAGGSTTYQETQYF,TRBD2,TRBJ2-5,TRBV10-2,-
TGTGCCAGCAGCCAACAGACGAACACTGAAGCTTTCTTT,CASSQQTNTEAFF,-,TRBJ1-1,TRBV11-2,once
TGTGCCAGCAGCCAAGGCCAGCGGGGGGTCAAAGAGACCCAGTACTTC,CASSQGQRGVKETQYF,TRBD2,TRBJ2-5,TRBV3-1/TRBV3-2,-
TGTGCCAGCAGTAGAGGACAGGGTCCGCGTGGCTACACCTTC,CASSRGQGPRGYTF,TRBD1,TRBJ1-2,TRBV6-5,-
TGTGCCAGCAGCTTGGGGGCGACCCTCTATAACTATGGCTACACCTTC,CASSLGATLYNYGYTF,-,TRBJ1-2,TRBV5-6,-